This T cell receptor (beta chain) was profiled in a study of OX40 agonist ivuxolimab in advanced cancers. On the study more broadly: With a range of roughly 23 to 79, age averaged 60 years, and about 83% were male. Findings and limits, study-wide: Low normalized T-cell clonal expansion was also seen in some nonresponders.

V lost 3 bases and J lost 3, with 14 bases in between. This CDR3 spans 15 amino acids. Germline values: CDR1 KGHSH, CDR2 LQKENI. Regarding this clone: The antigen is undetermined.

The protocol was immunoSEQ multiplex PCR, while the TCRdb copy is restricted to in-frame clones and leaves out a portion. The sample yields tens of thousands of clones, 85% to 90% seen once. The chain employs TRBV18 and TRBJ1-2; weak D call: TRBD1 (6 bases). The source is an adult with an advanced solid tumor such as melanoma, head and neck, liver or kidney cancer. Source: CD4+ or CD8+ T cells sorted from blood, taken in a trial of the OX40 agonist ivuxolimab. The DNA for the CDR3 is TGTGCCAGCTCACCGAGTCCACCAGGGGACTATGGCTACACCTTC. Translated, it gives CASSPSPPGDYGYTF.